This T cell receptor beta chain was profiled in a study of T cell responses to AZD1222 COVID-19 vaccine. Here immunoSEQ multiplex PCR was the method, and the copy in TCRdb shows in-frame clones only, minus some. The repertoire holds tens of thousands of clones, with about nine tenths as singletons. On this clone: As yet, its antigen is unknown.

Study outcomes and limitations: White British ancestry dominated among donors, who included more females, and clonal diversity was possibly underestimated. Rises in breadth and depth of Spike-specific TCRs came after two AZD1222 doses. There were vaccine-associated CD4 TCRs across spike, dominant at 160-218 and 743-854.

The V gene lost 1 base and the J gene lost 11 bases, with 15 bases spanning the gap. The CDR3 covers 15 residues. Per the germline V gene, CDR1 is MNHNS and CDR2 is SASEGT. The receptor comes from an adult in good health. This sample comprised peripheral blood, obtained on day 0 of AZD1222 vaccination. The chain uses TRBV6-1 and TRBJ1-6, with D unresolved. CDR3 in DNA: TGTGCCAGCAGTGAAGGGCCGGGGTCTGCGCCACCCCTCCACTTT. This translates into CASSEGPGSAPPLHF.